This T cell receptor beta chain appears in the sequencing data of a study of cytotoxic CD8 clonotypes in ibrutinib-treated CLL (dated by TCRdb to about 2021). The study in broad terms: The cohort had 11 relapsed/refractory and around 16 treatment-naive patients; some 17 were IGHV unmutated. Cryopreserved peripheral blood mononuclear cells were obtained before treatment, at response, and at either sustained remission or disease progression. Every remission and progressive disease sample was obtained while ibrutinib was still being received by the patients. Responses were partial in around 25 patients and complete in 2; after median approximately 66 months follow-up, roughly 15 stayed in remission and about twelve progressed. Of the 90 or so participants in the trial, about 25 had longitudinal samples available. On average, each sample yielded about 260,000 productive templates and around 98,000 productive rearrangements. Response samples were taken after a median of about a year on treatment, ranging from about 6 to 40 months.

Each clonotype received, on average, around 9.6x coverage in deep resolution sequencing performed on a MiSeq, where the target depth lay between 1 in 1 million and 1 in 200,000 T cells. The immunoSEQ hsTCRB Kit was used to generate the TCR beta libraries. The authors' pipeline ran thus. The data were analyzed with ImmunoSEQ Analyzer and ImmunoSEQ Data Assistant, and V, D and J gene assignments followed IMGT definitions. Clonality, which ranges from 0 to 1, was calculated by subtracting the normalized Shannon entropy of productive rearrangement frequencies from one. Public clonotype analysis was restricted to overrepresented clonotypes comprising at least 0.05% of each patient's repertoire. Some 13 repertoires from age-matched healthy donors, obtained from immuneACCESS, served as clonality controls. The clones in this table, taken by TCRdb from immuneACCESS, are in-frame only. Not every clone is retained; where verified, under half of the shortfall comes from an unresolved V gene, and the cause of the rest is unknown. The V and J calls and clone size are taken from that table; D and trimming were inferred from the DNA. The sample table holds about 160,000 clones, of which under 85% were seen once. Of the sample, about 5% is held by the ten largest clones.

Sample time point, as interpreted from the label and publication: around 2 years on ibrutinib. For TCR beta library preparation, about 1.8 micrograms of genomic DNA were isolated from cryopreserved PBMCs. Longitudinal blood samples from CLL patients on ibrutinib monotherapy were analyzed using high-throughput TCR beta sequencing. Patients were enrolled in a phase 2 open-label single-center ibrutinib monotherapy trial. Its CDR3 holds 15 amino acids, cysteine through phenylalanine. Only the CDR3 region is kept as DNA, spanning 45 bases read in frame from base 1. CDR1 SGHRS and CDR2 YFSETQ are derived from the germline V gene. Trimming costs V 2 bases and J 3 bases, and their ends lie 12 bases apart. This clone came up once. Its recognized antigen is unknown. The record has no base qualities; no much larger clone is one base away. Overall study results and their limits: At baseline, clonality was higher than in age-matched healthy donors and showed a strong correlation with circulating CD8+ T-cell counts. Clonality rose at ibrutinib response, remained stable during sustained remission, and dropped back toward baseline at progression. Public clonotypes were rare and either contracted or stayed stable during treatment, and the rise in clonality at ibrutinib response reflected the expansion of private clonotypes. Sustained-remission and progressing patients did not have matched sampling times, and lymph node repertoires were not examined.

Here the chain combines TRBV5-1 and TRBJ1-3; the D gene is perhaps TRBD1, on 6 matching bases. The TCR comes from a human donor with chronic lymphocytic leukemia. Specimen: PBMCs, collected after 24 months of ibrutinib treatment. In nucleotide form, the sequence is TGCGCCAGCAGCTTCCAGGGGCAGGGTGGAAACACCATATATTTT. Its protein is CASSFQGQGGNTIYF.